The TCR beta chain under discussion was sequenced for a study of T cell repertoires in cytomegalovirus infection. Background on the study: Recently identified HLA-C-restricted CMV epitopes were used, and well-studied HLA-B-restricted CMV epitopes were used as well. Public TCR beta signature analysis indicated the presence of both CMV infection and matching HLA type.

In this sample, this clonotype turned up a few times. Antigen unknown. TCRdb recomputed calls from the reads with MiXCR, one row per CDR3 protein. Of over 120,000 distinct CDR3 sequences listed, more than 25% are singletons. Broader study findings: HLA-C-restricted TCR beta clonotypes specific for CMV led the ex vivo response.

Source: CD8+ T cells from cultured PBMCs, taken from culture after CMV antigen stimulation. The sequence came from a human donor in good health (CMV status not recorded). Some clones in this sample may be carry-over from other donors' samples.

The CDR3: CSASGDTGELFF. As DNA, the CDR3 is TGCAGTGCTAGCGGGGACACCGGGGAGCTGTTTTTT. This sequence joins TRBV20-1 and TRBJ2-2, with D perhaps TRBD2 (5 bases). Germline V CDR1 and CDR2: DFQATT, SNEGSKA (reference sequence). Trimming took 3 bases from V and 3 from J, leaving 5 bases between them. CDR3 length: 12 residues.